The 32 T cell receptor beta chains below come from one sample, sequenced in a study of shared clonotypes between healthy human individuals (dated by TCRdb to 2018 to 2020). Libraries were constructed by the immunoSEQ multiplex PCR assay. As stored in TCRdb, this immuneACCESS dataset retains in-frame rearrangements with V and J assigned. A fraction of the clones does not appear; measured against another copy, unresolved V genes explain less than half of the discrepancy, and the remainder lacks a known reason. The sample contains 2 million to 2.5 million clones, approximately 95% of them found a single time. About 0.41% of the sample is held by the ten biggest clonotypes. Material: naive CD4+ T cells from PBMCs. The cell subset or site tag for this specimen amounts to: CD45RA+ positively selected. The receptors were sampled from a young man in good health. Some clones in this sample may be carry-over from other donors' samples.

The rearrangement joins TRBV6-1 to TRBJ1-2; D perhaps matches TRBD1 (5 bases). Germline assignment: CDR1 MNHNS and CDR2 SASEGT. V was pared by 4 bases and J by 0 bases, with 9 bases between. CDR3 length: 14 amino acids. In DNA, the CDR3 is TGTGCCAGCAGTGCAGGGATTCCTAACTATGGCTACACCTTC. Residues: CASSAGIPNYGYTF.

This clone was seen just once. CDR3 amino acids: CASSSGLAGGMQFF. The CDR3 nucleotides read TGCGCCAGCAGCTCCGGACTAGCGGGAGGCATGCAGTTCTTC. The chain links TRBV5-1 to TRBJ2-1, with TRBD2 matching over 14 bases. Germline CDR1 and CDR2: SGHRS and YFSETQ. The CDR3 is made up of 14 amino acids. The junction had 5 bases not matched to a gene; V was cut back by 3 bases and J by 12 bases.

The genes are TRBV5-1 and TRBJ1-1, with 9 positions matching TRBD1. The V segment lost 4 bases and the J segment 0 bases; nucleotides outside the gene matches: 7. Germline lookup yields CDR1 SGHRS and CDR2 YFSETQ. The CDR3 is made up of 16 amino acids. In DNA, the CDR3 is TGCGCCAGCAGCGTACTGGGACAGGGCGTGAACACTGAAGCTTTCTTT. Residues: CASSVLGQGVNTEAFF.

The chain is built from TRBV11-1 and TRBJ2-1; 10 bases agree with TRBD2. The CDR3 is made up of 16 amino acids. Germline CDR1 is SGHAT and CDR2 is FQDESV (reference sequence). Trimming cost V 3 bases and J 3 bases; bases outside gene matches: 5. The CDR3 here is CASSLRTSGIYNEQFF. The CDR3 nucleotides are TGTGCCAGCAGCTTGAGGACTAGCGGTATCTACAATGAGCAGTTCTTC.

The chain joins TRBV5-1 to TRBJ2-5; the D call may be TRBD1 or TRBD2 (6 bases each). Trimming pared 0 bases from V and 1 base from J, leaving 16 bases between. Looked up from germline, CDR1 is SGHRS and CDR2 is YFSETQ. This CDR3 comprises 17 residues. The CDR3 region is CASSLVRGPVLQETQYF. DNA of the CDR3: TGCGCCAGCAGCTTGGTTCGGGGGCCCGTACTCCAAGAGACCCAGTACTTC.

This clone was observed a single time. The CDR3 DNA follows: TGTGCCAGCAGTGAGGGGGGGTGGAAAGGCTACACCTTC. It is translated as CASSEGGWKGYTF. This chain joins TRBV2 and TRBJ1-2; tentative D call: TRBD1 (5 bases). This CDR3 is built from 13 residues. From germline, CDR1 is SNHLY and CDR2 FYNNEI. V was pared by 3 bases and J by 8 bases, with 13 bases between.

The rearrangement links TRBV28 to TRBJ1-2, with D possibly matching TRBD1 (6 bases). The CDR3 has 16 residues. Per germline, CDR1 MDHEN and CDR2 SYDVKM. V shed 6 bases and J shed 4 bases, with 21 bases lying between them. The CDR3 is CASSTPQGGGIYGYTF. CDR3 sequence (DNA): TGTGCCAGCAGCACACCTCAAGGGGGTGGAATCTATGGCTACACCTTC.

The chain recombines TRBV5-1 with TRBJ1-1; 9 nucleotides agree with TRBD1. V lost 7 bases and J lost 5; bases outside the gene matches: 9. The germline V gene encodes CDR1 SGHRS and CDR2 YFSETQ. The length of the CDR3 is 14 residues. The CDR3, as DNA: TGCGCCAGCGGATTACAGGGGGCTGATACTGAAGCTTTCTTT. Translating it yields CASGLQGADTEAFF.

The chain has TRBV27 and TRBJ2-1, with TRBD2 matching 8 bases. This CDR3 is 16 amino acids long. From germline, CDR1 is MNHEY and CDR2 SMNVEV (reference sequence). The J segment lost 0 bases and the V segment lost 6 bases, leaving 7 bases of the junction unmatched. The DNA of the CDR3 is TGTGCCAGCAGAAGATCACGGGGGGGCTCCTACAATGAGCAGTTCTTC. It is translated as CASRRSRGGSYNEQFF.

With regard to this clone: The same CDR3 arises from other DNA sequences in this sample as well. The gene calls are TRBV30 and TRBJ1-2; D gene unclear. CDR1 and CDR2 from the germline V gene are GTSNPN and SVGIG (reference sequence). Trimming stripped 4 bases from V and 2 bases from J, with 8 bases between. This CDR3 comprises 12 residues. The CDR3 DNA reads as TGTGCCTGGACGGGAGGGAACTATGGCTACACCTTC. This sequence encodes CAWTGGNYGYTF. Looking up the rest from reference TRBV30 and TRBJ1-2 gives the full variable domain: SQTIHQWPATLVQPVGSPLSLECTVEGTSNPNLYWYRQAAGRGLQLLFYSVGIGQISSEVPQNLSASRPQDRQFILSSKKLLLSDSGFYLCAWTGGNYGYTFGSGTRLTVV.

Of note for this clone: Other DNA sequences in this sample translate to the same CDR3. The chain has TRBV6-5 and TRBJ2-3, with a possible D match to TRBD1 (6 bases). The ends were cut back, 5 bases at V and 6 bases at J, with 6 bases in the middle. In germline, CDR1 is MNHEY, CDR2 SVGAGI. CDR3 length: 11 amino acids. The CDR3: CASSQGDTQYF. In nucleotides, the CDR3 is TGTGCCAGCAGTCAGGGGGATACGCAGTATTTT.

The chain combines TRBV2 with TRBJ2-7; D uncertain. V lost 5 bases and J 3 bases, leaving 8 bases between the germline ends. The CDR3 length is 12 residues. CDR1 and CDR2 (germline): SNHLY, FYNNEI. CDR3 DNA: TGTGCCAGCAGTAATCAATACTACGAGCAGTACTTC. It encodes CASSNQYYEQYF.

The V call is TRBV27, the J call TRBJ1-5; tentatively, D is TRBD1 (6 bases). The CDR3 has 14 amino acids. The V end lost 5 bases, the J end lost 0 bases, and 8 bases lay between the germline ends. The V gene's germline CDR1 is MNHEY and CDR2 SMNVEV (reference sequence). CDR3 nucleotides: TGTGCCAGCAGTGGACAGTCTAGCAATCAGCCCCAGCATTTT. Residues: CASSGQSSNQPQHF.

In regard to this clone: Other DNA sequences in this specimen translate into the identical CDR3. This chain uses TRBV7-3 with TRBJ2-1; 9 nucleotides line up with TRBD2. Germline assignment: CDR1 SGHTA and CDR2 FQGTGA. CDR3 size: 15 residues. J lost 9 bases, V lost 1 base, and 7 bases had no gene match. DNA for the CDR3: TGTGCCAGCAGCTTAAGGGCGGGAGGGCCTTTTGAGCAGTTCTTC. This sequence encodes CASSLRAGGPFEQFF.

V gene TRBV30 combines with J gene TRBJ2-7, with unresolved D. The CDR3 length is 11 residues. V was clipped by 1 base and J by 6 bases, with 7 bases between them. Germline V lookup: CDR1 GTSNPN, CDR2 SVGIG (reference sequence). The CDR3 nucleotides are TGTGCCTGGAGTGGGGATCGCGAGCAGTACTTC. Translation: CAWSGDREQYF.

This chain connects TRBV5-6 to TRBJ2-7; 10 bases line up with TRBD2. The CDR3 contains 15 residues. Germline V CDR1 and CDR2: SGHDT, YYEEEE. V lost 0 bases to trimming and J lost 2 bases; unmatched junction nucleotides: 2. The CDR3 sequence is CASSLVGLATYEQYF. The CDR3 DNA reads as TGTGCCAGCAGCTTGGTGGGACTAGCGACCTACGAGCAGTACTTC.

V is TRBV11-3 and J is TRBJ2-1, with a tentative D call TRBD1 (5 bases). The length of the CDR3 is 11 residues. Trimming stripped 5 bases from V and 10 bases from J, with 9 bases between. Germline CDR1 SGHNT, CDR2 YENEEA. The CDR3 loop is CASSQAGEQFF. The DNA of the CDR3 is TGTGCCAGCAGCCAAGCAGGGGAGCAGTTCTTC.

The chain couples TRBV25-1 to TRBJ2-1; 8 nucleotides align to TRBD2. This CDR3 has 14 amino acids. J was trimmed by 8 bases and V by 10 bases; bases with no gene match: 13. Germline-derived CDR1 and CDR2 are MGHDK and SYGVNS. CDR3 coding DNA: TGTGCCACCAACCGCGGCTCCGGGAGGGATGAGCAGTTCTTC. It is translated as CATNRGSGRDEQFF.

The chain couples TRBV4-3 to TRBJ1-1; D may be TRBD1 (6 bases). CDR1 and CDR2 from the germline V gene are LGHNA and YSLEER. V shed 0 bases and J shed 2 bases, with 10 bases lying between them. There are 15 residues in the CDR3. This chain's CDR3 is CASSQDDRFNTEAFF. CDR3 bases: TGCGCCAGCAGCCAAGACGACAGGTTTAACACTGAAGCTTTCTTT.

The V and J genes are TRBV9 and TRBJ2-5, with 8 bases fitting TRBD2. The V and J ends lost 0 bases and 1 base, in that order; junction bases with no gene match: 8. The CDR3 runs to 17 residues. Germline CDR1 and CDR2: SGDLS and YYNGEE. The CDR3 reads CASSVEVGTSGQETQYF. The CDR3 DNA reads TGTGCCAGCAGCGTAGAGGTAGGAACTAGCGGCCAAGAGACCCAGTACTTC.

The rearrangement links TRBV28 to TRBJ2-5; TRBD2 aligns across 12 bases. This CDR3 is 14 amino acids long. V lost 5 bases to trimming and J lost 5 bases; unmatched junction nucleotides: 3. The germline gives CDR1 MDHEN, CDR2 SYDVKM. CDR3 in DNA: TGTGCCAGCAGTAGACTAGCGGGAGTGGAGACCCAGTACTTC. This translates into CASSRLAGVETQYF.

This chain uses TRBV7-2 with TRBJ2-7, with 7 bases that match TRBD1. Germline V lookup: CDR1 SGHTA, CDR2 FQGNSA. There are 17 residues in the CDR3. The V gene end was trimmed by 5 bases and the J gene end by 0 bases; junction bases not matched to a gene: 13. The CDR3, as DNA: TGTGCCAGCAGCATTAGAGGGGGCAGCAGGCCCTCCTACGAGCAGTACTTC. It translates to CASSIRGGSRPSYEQYF. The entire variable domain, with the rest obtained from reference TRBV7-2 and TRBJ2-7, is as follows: GAGVSQSPSNKVTEKGKDVELRCDPISGHTALYWYRQSLGQGLEFLIYFQGNSAPDKSGLPSDRFSAERTGGSVSTLTIQRTQQEDSAVYLCASSIRGGSRPSYEQYFGPGTRLTVT.

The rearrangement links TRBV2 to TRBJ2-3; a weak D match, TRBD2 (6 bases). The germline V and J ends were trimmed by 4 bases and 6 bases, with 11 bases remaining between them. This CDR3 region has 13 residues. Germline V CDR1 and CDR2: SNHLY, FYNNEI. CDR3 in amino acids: CASSGGVQDTQYF. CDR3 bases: TGTGCCAGCAGTGGCGGGGTCCAGGATACGCAGTATTTT.

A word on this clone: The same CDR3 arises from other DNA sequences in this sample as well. CDR3: CASSIGQGDEKLFF. CDR3 in DNA: TGTGCCAGTAGTATAGGACAGGGAGACGAAAAACTGTTTTTT. V gene TRBV19 combines with J gene TRBJ1-4; 7 nucleotides align to TRBD1. CDR3 length: 14 amino acids. Germline-derived CDR1 and CDR2 are LNHDA and SQIVND (reference sequence). V lost 1 base, J lost 8 bases, and 4 bases stayed unmatched.

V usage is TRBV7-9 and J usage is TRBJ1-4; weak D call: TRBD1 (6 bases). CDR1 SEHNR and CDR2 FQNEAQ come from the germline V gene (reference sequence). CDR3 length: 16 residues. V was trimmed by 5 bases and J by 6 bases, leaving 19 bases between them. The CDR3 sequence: CASSLPRTAPDEKLFF. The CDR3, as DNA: TGTGCCAGCAGCCTACCCCGGACAGCGCCAGATGAAAAACTGTTTTTT.

The CDR3 DNA reads TGTGCCAGCAGCTTAAAGGCTAGCGGGGTGCAAGAGACCCAGTACTTC. Its translation: CASSLKASGVQETQYF. The V call is TRBV7-3, the J call TRBJ2-5, with 9 bases that match TRBD2. V dropped 1 base and J dropped 2; count of bases not matched to a gene: 5. The germline V gene has CDR1 SGHTA and CDR2 FQGTGA. This CDR3 region has 16 residues. Full variable domain (outside the CDR3, taken from reference TRBV7-3 and TRBJ2-5): GAGVSQTPSNKVTEKGKYVELRCDPISGHTALYWYRQSLGQGPEFLIYFQGTGAADDSGLPNDRFFAVRPEGSVSTLKIQRTERGDSAVYLCASSLKASGVQETQYFGPGTRLLVL.

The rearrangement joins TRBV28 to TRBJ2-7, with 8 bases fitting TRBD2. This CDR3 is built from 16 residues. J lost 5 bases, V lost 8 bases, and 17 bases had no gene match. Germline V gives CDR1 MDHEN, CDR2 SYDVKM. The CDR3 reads CASQITGGAPSDEQYF. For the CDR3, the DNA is TGTGCCAGCCAGATTACGGGGGGGGCCCCTAGCGACGAGCAGTACTTC.

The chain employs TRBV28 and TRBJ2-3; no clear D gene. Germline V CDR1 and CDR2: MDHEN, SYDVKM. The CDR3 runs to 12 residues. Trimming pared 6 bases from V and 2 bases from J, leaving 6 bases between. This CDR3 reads CASSGPTDTQYF. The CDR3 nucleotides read TGTGCCAGCAGCGGCCCCACAGATACGCAGTATTTT.

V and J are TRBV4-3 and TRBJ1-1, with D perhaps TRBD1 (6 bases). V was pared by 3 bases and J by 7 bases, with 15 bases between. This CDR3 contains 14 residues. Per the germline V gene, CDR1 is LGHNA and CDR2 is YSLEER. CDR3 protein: CASSQSRGRGEAFF. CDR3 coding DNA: TGCGCCAGCAGCCAGTCCAGGGGAAGAGGTGAAGCTTTCTTT.

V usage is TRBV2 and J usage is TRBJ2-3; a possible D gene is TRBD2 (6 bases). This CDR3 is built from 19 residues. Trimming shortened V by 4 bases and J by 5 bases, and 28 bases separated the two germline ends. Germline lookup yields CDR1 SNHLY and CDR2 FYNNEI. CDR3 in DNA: TGTGCCAGCAGTGTAGCCGGGGGTGGGCGTATCAGGTCTAGAGATACGCAGTATTTT. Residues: CASSVAGGGRIRSRDTQYF.

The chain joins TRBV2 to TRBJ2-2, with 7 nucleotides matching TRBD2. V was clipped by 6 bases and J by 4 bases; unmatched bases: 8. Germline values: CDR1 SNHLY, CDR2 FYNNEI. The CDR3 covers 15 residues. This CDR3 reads CASSEPTSSTGELFF. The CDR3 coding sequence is TGTGCCAGCAGCGAACCGACTAGCAGCACCGGGGAGCTGTTTTTT.

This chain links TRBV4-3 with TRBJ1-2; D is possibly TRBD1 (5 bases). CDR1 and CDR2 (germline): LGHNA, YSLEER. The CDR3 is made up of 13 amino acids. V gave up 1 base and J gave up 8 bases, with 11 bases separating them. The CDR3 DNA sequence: TGCGCCAGCAGCCAAGGACAGTTCGCCGGCTACACCTTC. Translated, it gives CASSQGQFAGYTF.